A single T cell receptor (beta chain) is shown here with its context. The method was immunoSEQ multiplex PCR; TCRdb's version includes in-frame clones alone and lacks a portion of them. The data contain some 760,000 clones, roughly 85% of them singletons. Trimming at V came to 2 bases and at J to 2 bases, leaving 10 bases not matched to a gene. Germline assignment: CDR1 SGHAT and CDR2 FQNNGV. This CDR3 has 17 amino acids. This entry belongs to a study of shared T cell receptors in the human thymus. This same sample was also part of a study on human thymus T cells. That source reports: Resections removed during corrective heart surgery provided the thymus tissue used. Thymic repertoires of unrelated individuals were reported in related research to overlap highly.

The sample consisted of thymocytes. The origin of this receptor is a girl under three years old with a congenital heart defect. The chain uses TRBV11-2 and TRBJ1-2, with 8 bases aligning to TRBD1. The chain's CDR3 is CASSLPRQGRINYGYTF. The CDR3 nucleotides read TGTGCCAGCAGCTTACCCCGACAGGGGCGAATAAACTATGGCTACACCTTC.